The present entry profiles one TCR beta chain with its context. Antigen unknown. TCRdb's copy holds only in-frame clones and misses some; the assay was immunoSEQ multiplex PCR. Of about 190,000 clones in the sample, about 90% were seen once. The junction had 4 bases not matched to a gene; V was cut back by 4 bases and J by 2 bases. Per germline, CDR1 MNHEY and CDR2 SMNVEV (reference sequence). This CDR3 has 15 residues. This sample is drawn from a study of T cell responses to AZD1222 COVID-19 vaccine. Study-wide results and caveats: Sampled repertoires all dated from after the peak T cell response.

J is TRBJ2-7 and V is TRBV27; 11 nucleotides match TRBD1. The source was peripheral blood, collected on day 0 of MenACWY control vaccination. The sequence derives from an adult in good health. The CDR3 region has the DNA TGTGCCAGCAGTTGGACAGGGGGCCCCCCCTACGAGCAGTACTTC. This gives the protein CASSWTGGPPYEQYF.